The clone carrying this T cell receptor beta chain was counted only a few times. The germline gene is not matched at one end of the junction; a read error may be the cause. A second roughly 6 to 11 cycle PCR used barcoded and J-beta primers. TCRdb itself ran the 5' RACE reads through MiXCR, one entry per CDR3 protein. The data show around 800,000 distinct CDR3 sequences, more than 25% seen once. This sample was taken from a study of blood T cells in healthy people across ages. Total RNA was extracted at no less than 5.5 micrograms per sample. Germline lookup yields CDR1 SEHNR and CDR2 FQNEAQ (reference sequence). This CDR3 region has 14 residues. Another study also made use of these data, one on T cells of mothers and their children. That study adds: Sequencing got over 8 million TCR beta CDR3 reads from each mother and approximately 3 million from each child. The overlap seen between related mothers and children slightly exceeded that of unrelated pairs, though not significantly.

This TCR derives from a boy aged 5-17 years in good health. The J gene is TRBJ2-5, the V gene TRBV7-9, with unresolved D. The sample comprised blood. The CDR3, as DNA: TGTGCCAGCAGCGAAATTAGCCTCCAAGGGACCCAGTACTTC. Amino acids: CASSEISLQGTQYF.